This record covers a single T cell receptor (beta chain). As yet, its antigen is unknown. The sample originates from a study of cytomegalovirus exposure and HLA in healthy donors. Study-wide results and caveats: Most TCR sequences were rare, but some public TCRs occurred in many donors.

Germline-derived CDR1 and CDR2 are SQVTM and ANQGSEA. CDR3 length equals 14 residues. J gave up 0 bases and V 5 bases, and 3 bases lay outside the gene matches. With 60 Vbeta and 13 Jbeta primers, the PCR was carried out. As processed by the authors: There were around 78 million unique TCR beta chains by a later count, and some 12 million of them were shared. The assay was immunoSEQ multiplex PCR, and TCRdb's table has in-frame clones only and misses some. The V and J calls and clone size are taken from that table; D and trimming were inferred from the DNA. Of roughly 100,000 clones listed, roughly 75% are singletons.

What was sequenced was PBMCs. The chain combines TRBV29-1 with TRBJ2-1; 8 nucleotides line up with TRBD2. The clonotype comes from a woman in her fifties or sixties in good health and CMV-seronegative. In nucleotides, the CDR3 is TGCAGCGTTCGGGGGGGAGGCTCCTACAATGAGCAGTTCTTC. Protein product: CSVRGGGSYNEQFF.